The sequence of this T cell receptor (beta chain) was determined in a study of identical twins. Notes on the study in general: Cross-sectional statistics, not tracking of the same donors, supported the conclusions. Reduced insertions were recorded for abundant cord blood beta clonotypes, with no such pattern in memory repertoires.

This clonotype showed up just a few times. Its antigen is still unknown. After template switching added a universal primer site, the resulting cDNA carried unique molecular identifiers. TCRdb reanalysed the 5' RACE reads using MiXCR and keeps one entry per CDR3 protein. Here the sample spans 450,000 or so distinct CDR3 sequences, 11% to 15% being singletons. Losses at the gene ends were 0 bases for V and 3 bases for J; bases not matched to a gene: 11. Germline V gene data show CDR1 as LGHNA and CDR2 as YSLEER. The CDR3 runs 18 residues. The same sample was also studied in work on yellow fever vaccine responses in identical twins. That paper notes: Twins reportedly showed a vaccine T cell response that seemed partly convergent and partly personalized.

The specimen sequenced was CD4+ T cells sorted from blood. V usage is TRBV4-3 and J usage is TRBJ2-1, with 7 nucleotides matching TRBD2. The receptor was isolated from a woman aged 18-29 years in good health. The CDR3 reads CASSQDIPTSVNYNEQFF. The CDR3 DNA follows: TGCGCCAGCAGCCAAGATATTCCCACTAGCGTAAACTACAATGAGCAGTTCTTC.